The next 21 T cell receptor beta chains were all read from a single sample in a study of T cell changes during pregnancy in multiple sclerosis. Sequencing used immunoSEQ multiplex PCR; TCRdb keeps in-frame clones, though not all of them. Counted here are some 22,000 clones, 70% to 90% occurring once; the ten biggest clones make up 7.6%. Sequencing used CD8+ T cells from peripheral blood mononuclear cells, obtained before pregnancy. The receptors originated from a female donor with multiple sclerosis, enrolled in a pregnancy study.

This sequence joins TRBV6-5 and TRBJ1-2; D not certain. CDR1 MNHEY and CDR2 SVGAGI come from the germline V gene. This CDR3 is built from 14 residues. V dropped 2 bases and J dropped 0 bases, with 7 bases sitting between them. CDR3 DNA sequence: TGTGCCAGCAGTTACGTGGGAGCTAACTATGGCTACACCTTC. It codes for CASSYVGANYGYTF.

CDR3 sequence reads: CASSEDRNTEAFF. Written as DNA, the CDR3 is TGTGCCAGCAGTGAAGACAGGAACACTGAAGCTTTCTTT. The rearrangement links TRBV6-1 to TRBJ1-1; D call uncertain. The V gene lost 1 base and the J gene lost 1 base, with 4 bases spanning the gap. CDR3 length: 13 amino acids. CDR1 MNHNS and CDR2 SASEGT come from the germline V gene.

The V and J genes are TRBV7-2 and TRBJ2-7; 9 bases map to TRBD2. Germline V CDR1 and CDR2: SGHTA, FQGNSA. V was pared by 1 base and J by 4 bases, with 11 bases of the junction left unmatched. The CDR3 has 17 residues. CDR3 loop: CASSLEVGSGSAYEQYF. CDR3 sequence (DNA): TGTGCCAGCAGCTTAGAAGTCGGTAGCGGGAGTGCGTACGAGCAGTACTTC.

The chain links TRBV30 to TRBJ2-5, with TRBD1 matching over 10 bases. The CDR3 is 15 residues long. V lost 1 base to trimming and J lost 2 bases; unmatched junction nucleotides: 4. The germline gives CDR1 GTSNPN, CDR2 SVGIG (reference sequence). The chain's CDR3 is CAWSGQGARQETQYF. CDR3 coding DNA: TGTGCCTGGAGTGGACAGGGGGCGAGACAAGAGACCCAGTACTTC. Filled out from reference TRBV30 and TRBJ2-5, the complete variable domain reads SQTIHQWPATLVQPVGSPLSLECTVEGTSNPNLYWYRQAAGRGLQLLFYSVGIGQISSEVPQNLSASRPQDRQFILSSKKLLLSDSGFYLCAWSGQGARQETQYFGPGTRLLVL.

The chain employs TRBV5-4 and TRBJ2-7, with 8 positions matching TRBD2. The CDR3 is 17 residues long. Germline V lookup: CDR1 SGHNT, CDR2 YYREEE (reference sequence). Trimming took 4 bases from V and 6 from J; bases not matched to a gene: 18. This CDR3 reads CASSLSGGFLGASEQYF. The CDR3 bases are TGTGCCAGCAGCCTATCGGGGGGGTTTCTGGGGGCATCCGAGCAGTACTTC.

In its sample, this clone was seen once. The V gene is TRBV28, the J gene TRBJ2-7; D is unclear. The CDR3 sequence is 15 residues long. Germline lookup yields CDR1 MDHEN and CDR2 SYDVKM. Trimming pared 4 bases from V and 3 bases from J, leaving 16 bases between. CDR3 amino acids: CASSSGWLLGYEQYF. The CDR3 DNA reads TGTGCCAGCAGTTCCGGGTGGCTCCTAGGCTACGAGCAGTACTTC.

V and J are TRBV10-2 and TRBJ2-1; D perhaps matches TRBD2 (6 bases). The CDR3 runs to 14 residues. V was cut by 6 bases and J by 8 bases, with 17 bases left in between. Germline CDR1 is WSHSY and CDR2 is SAAADI. CDR3 loop: CASRPFGGRYEQFF. The CDR3 DNA reads as TGCGCCAGCAGACCCTTCGGGGGACGCTATGAGCAGTTCTTC.

V usage is TRBV5-1 and J usage is TRBJ1-5; TRBD1 matches 7 bases. The CDR3 loop spans 14 amino acids. Germline trimming cut 5 bases from V and 3 bases from J; bases unmatched to any gene: 5. Germline-derived CDR1 and CDR2 are SGHRS and YFSETQ. The CDR3 spells CASSDGTDNQPQHF. CDR3 in DNA: TGCGCCAGCAGTGATGGGACAGACAATCAGCCCCAGCATTTT.

V and J are TRBV19 and TRBJ1-5, with 10 nucleotides matching TRBD1. This CDR3 contains 19 residues. V lost 3 bases to trimming and J lost 2 bases; unmatched junction nucleotides: 13. CDR1 is LNHDA, CDR2 SQIVND, per germline (reference sequence). This CDR3 reads CASSIGRDRGFEGNQPQHF. CDR3 DNA sequence: TGTGCCAGTAGTATCGGCCGGGACAGGGGATTCGAGGGCAATCAGCCCCAGCATTTT.

The chain employs TRBV7-9 and TRBJ1-2; maybe TRBD1 (5 bases). Germline loops: CDR1 SEHNR, CDR2 FQNEAQ (reference sequence). The CDR3 is 12 amino acids. V was shortened by 4 bases and J by 10 bases, with 13 bases between the two germline ends. CDR3 protein: CASSWGTRDYTF. DNA of the CDR3: TGTGCCAGCAGCTGGGGGACTCGTGACTACACCTTC. Complete variable domain (other parts from reference TRBV7-9 and TRBJ1-2): DTGVSQNPRHKITKRGQNVTFRCDPISEHNRLYWYRQTLGQGPEFLTYFQNEAQLEKSRLLSDRFSAERPKGSFSTLEIQRTEQGDSAMYLCASSWGTRDYTFGSGTRLTVV.

The V gene is TRBV5-6, the J gene TRBJ1-2; possibly TRBD1 for D (5 bases). The germline V and J ends were trimmed by 4 bases and 4 bases, with 26 bases remaining between them. Germline V gene data show CDR1 as SGHDT and CDR2 as YYEEEE. The CDR3 is 18 residues long. As DNA, the CDR3 is TGTGCCAGCAGCCCACTCAAAAAGGGAGGGCGGGGGTCCTATGGCTACACCTTC. Its translation: CASSPLKKGGRGSYGYTF. The full variable domain, in which reference TRBV5-6 and TRBJ1-2 provide the parts outside the CDR3, is DAGVTQSPTHLIKTRGQQVTLRCSPKSGHDTVSWYQQALGQGPQFIFQYYEEEERQRGNFPDRFSGHQFPNYSSELNVNALLLGDSALYLCASSPLKKGGRGSYGYTFGSGTRLTVV.

This chain uses TRBV6-5 with TRBJ2-7, with a weak D call TRBD1 (6 bases). The CDR3 spans 14 residues. Trimming shortened V by 8 bases and J by 2 bases, and 16 bases separated the two germline ends. Germline V gene data show CDR1 as MNHEY and CDR2 as SVGAGI. The CDR3 DNA sequence: TGTGCCAGCGGCCACCGGGACACAGCCTACGAGCAGTACTTC. This encodes CASGHRDTAYEQYF.

This clone was counted once. V is TRBV6-5 and J is TRBJ2-2; 9 bases are a match to TRBD1. Germline V gene data show CDR1 as MNHEY and CDR2 as SVGAGI. The CDR3 consists of 14 residues. The J segment lost 6 bases and the V segment lost 6 bases, leaving 5 bases of the junction unmatched. The CDR3 region has the DNA TGTGCCAGCAGCCCGGGACAGGGACCCGGGGAGCTGTTTTTT. Translated: CASSPGQGPGELFF.

DNA for the CDR3: TGTGCTAGTGGTTCCCCAGGAGAGGGATACAATGAGCAGTTCTTC. Protein product: CASGSPGEGYNEQFF. This sequence joins TRBV12-5 and TRBJ2-1; TRBD2 is a possible D gene (5 bases). The CDR3 contains 15 residues. Germline-derived CDR1 and CDR2 are LGHNT and FRNRAP. The V end was cut by 4 bases, the J end by 4 bases, with 14 bases between.

CDR3 DNA: TGTGCCAGCAGACAGGACCTCAACGCCGATACGCAGTATTTT. Its protein product is CASRQDLNADTQYF. The chain has TRBV9 and TRBJ2-3, with D possibly being TRBD1 (5 bases). Germline V CDR1 and CDR2: SGDLS, YYNGEE. This CDR3 spans 14 amino acids. With 5 bases removed from V and 6 bases from J, the gap between germline ends came to 16 bases.

The chain combines TRBV28 with TRBJ1-5; D remains unclear. V was cut by 3 bases and J by 2 bases, with 8 bases left in between. CDR1 and CDR2 (germline): MDHEN, SYDVKM. The CDR3 sequence is 14 residues long. In nucleotides, the CDR3 is TGTGCCAGCAGTTTCGAACAGCGCAATCAGCCCCAGCATTTT. Protein product: CASSFEQRNQPQHF.

The gene calls are TRBV9 and TRBJ2-1; 8 nucleotides line up with TRBD2. Germline V lookup: CDR1 SGDLS, CDR2 YYNGEE. Trimming removed 3 bases from V and 4 bases from J; junction bases left unmatched: 3. The CDR3 extends over 14 amino acids. The CDR3 is CASSGIAGYNEQFF. The CDR3 coding sequence is TGTGCCAGCAGCGGAATAGCGGGGTACAATGAGCAGTTCTTC.

The chain employs TRBV13 and TRBJ2-2, with D unresolved. There are 13 residues in the CDR3. From germline, CDR1 is PRHDT and CDR2 FYEKMQ (reference sequence). Trimming pared 4 bases from V and 5 bases from J, leaving 8 bases between. DNA for the CDR3: TGTGCCAGCAGCTCCGGTCCAACCGGGGAGCTGTTTTTT. This sequence encodes CASSSGPTGELFF.

This chain links TRBV21-1 with TRBJ1-1. TRBV21-1 is a recognized pseudogene. This CDR3 is built from 17 residues. The CDR3 bases are TGTGCCAGCAGCAAAGACGATCCTCGGGAAGAACAACGAGAAGCTTTCTTT. The encoded protein is CASSKDDPREEQREAFF.

The gene calls are TRBV27 and TRBJ2-7, with 7 bases identical to TRBD1. V was clipped by 4 bases and J by 5 bases; unmatched bases: 14. Germline V gene data show CDR1 as MNHEY and CDR2 as SMNVEV (reference sequence). There are 16 residues in the CDR3. The CDR3 DNA reads as TGTGCCAGCAGTTCCCAACACTGGGACAGAAGGGACGAGCAGTACTTC. Protein: CASSSQHWDRRDEQYF.

The V call is TRBV6-5, the J call TRBJ2-7; the match to TRBD1 covers 9 bases. The J segment lost 7 bases and the V segment lost 7 bases, leaving 11 bases of the junction unmatched. The CDR3 runs to 14 residues. CDR1 and CDR2 from the germline V gene are MNHEY and SVGAGI. Here the CDR3 reads CASIVSQGAGEQYF. The CDR3 DNA follows: TGTGCCAGCATCGTCTCACAGGGGGCCGGGGAGCAGTACTTC.